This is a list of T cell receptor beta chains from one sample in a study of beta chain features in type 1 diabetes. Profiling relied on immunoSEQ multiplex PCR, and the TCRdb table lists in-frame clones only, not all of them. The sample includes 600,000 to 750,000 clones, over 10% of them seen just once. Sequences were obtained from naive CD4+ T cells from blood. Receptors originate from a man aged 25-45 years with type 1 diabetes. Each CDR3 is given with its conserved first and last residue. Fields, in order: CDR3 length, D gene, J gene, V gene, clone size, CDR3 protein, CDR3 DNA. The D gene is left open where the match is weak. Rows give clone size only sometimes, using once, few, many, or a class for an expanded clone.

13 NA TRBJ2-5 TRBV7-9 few CASSRQFQETQYF TGTGCCAGCAGCCGACAGTTCCAAGAGACCCAGTACTTC
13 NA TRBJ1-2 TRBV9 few CASSDRDYYGYTF TGTGCCAGCAGCGACAGGGATTACTATGGCTACACCTTC
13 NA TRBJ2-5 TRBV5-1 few CASSFVAGETQYF TGCGCCAGCAGCTTCGTGGCAGGGGAGACCCAGTACTTC
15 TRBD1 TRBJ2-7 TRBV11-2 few CASSLAGTGPYEQYF TGTGCCAGCAGCTTAGCCGGGACAGGGCCCTACGAGCAGTACTTC
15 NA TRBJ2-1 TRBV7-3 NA CASSLMGAGVDEQFF TGTGCCAGCAGCTTAATGGGAGCTGGGGTCGATGAGCAGTTCTTC
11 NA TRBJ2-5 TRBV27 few CASRRQETQYF TGTGCCAGCAGAAGGCAAGAGACCCAGTACTTC
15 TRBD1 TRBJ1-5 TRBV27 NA CASRDRGLSNQPQHF TGTGCCAGCCGGGACAGGGGGCTTAGCAATCAGCCCCAGCATTTT
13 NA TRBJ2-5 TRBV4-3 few CASSQDYDGTQYF TGCGCCAGCAGCCAGGACTACGATGGAACCCAGTACTTC
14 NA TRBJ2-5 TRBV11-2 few CASSFRSPRETQYF TGTGCCAGCAGCTTCCGGTCTCCGCGGGAGACCCAGTACTTC
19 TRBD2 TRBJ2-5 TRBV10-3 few CAISESNLAGAITEETQYF TGTGCCATCAGTGAGTCGAACCTAGCGGGGGCCATAACCGAAGAGACCCAGTACTTC
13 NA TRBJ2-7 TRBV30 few CAWGPPPGSEQYF TGTGCCTGGGGGCCTCCCCCAGGGAGCGAGCAGTACTTC
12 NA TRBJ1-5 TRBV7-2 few CAVSRGNQPQHF TGTGCCGTATCGCGGGGGAATCAGCCCCAGCATTTT
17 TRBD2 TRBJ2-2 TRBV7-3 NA CASSLLGLAANTGELFF TGTGCCAGCAGCTTATTGGGACTAGCGGCGAACACCGGGGAGCTGTTTTTT
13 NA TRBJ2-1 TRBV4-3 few CASSQAPAVEQFF TGCGCCAGCAGCCAAGCCCCGGCGGTTGAGCAGTTCTTC
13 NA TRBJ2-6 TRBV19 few CASSISGANVLTF TGTGCCAGTAGTATTTCTGGGGCCAACGTCCTGACTTTC
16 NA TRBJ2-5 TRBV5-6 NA CASSLRTVRSRETQYF TGTGCCAGCAGCCTTCGGACAGTTCGCTCTCGAGAGACCCAGTACTTC
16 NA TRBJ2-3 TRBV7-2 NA CASSLARSSSTDTQYF TGTGCCAGCAGCTTAGCGCGTAGCTCTAGCACAGATACGCAGTATTTT
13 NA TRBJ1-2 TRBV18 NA CASSAQGAYGYTF TGTGCCAGCTCAGCACAGGGTGCCTATGGCTACACCTTC
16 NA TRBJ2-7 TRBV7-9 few CASSRRLGQADYEQYF TGTGCCAGCAGCAGACGCCTAGGGCAGGCGGACTACGAGCAGTACTTC
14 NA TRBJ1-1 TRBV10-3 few CAISEQAANTEAFF TGTGCCATCAGTGAGCAGGCTGCAAACACTGAAGCTTTCTTT
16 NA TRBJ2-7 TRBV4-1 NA CASSQGQALQGYEQYF TGCGCCAGCAGCCAAGGTCAGGCCTTACAGGGCTACGAGCAGTACTTC
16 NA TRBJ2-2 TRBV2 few CASTPSSVGTPGELFF TGTGCCAGCACCCCCTCGAGTGTGGGTACGCCGGGGGAGCTGTTTTTT
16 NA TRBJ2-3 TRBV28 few CASSPRSPRDTDTQYF TGTGCCAGCAGCCCCCGGTCGCCCAGGGACACAGATACGCAGTATTTT
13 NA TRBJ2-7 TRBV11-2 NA CASSLDRRYEQYF TGTGCCAGCAGCTTAGACAGGCGCTACGAGCAGTACTTC
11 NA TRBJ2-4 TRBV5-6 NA CASSLDGIQYF TGTGCCAGCAGCTTGGACGGCATTCAGTACTTC
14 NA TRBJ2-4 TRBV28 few CASRPGLAKNIQYF TGTGCCAGCAGACCGGGACTAGCCAAAAACATTCAGTACTTC
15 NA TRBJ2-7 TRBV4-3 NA CASSQDYGTTYEQYF TGCGCCAGCAGCCAGGATTACGGGACCACCTACGAGCAGTACTTC
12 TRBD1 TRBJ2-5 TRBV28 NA CASSLDRATQYF TGTGCCAGCAGTTTAGACAGGGCAACCCAGTACTTC
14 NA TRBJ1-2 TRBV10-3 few CAISAPNKVEGYTF TGTGCCATCAGTGCCCCCAATAAGGTAGAGGGCTACACCTTC
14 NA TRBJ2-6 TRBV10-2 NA CASTQGSGANVLTF TGCGCCAGCACCCAGGGATCTGGGGCCAACGTCCTGACTTTC
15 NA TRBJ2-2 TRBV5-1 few CASSLIPQGVGELFF TGCGCCAGCAGCTTGATCCCCCAGGGAGTCGGGGAGCTGTTTTTT
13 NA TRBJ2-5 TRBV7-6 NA CASSLVKRETQYF TGTGCCAGCAGCTTAGTCAAGCGTGAGACCCAGTACTTC
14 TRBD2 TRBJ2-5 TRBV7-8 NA CASSPGGAGETQYF TGTGCCAGCAGCCCCGGGGGGGCGGGGGAGACCCAGTACTTC
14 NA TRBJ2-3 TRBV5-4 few CASSSTRRTDTQYF TGTGCCAGCAGCTCGACCCGTCGGACAGATACGCAGTATTTT
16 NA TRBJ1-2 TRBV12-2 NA CASRLSPAGTGGGYTF TGTGCAAGTCGCTTATCCCCGGCCGGGACAGGGGGCGGCTACACCTTC
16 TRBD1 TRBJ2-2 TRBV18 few CASSPPSGGPAGELFF TGTGCCAGCTCACCACCGTCAGGGGGTCCGGCCGGGGAGCTGTTTTTT
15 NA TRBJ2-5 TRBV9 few CASSGGVTIQETQYF TGTGCCAGCAGCGGTGGGGTGACTATACAAGAGACCCAGTACTTC
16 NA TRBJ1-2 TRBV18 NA CASSPPSGGRSYGYTF TGTGCCAGCTCACCACCGTCTGGGGGGCGAAGCTATGGCTACACCTTC
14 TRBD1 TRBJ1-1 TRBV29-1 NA CSVSRDRANTEAFF TGCAGCGTTAGCCGGGACAGGGCGAACACTGAAGCTTTCTTT
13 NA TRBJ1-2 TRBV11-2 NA CASSYYGTTGYTF TGTGCCAGCAGCTACTATGGGACAACGGGCTACACCTTC
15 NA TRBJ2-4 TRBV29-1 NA CSVGVVGKAKNIQYF TGCAGCGTTGGAGTTGTGGGGAAGGCCAAAAACATTCAGTACTTC
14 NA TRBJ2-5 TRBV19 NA CASSPLEAGETQYF TGTGCCAGTAGTCCCTTGGAGGCCGGAGAGACCCAGTACTTC
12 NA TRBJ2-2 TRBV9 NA CASSTRIGELFF TGTGCCAGCAGCACCCGGATCGGGGAGCTGTTTTTT
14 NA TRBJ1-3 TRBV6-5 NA CASSGGPAGNTIYF TGTGCCAGCTCCGGAGGACCCGCTGGAAACACCATATATTTT
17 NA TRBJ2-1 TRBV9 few CASSEEPGDGGYNEQFF TGTGCCAGCAGCGAGGAGCCCGGGGACGGAGGGTACAATGAGCAGTTCTTC
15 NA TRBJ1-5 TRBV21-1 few CASSPGLCANQPQHF TGTGCCAGCAGCCCAGGTTTATGTGCGAATCAGCCCCAGCATTTT
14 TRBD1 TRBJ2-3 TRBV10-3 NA CAISDRGQEDTQYF TGTGCCATCAGTGACAGGGGGCAGGAAGATACGCAGTATTTT
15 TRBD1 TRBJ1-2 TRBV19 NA CASSIRDRDGYGYTF TGTGCCAGTAGTATTAGGGACAGGGATGGATATGGCTACACCTTC
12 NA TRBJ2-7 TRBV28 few CASSPDSYEQYF TGTGCCAGCAGCCCCGATTCCTACGAGCAGTACTTC
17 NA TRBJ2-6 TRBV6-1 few CASSGSGGISGANVLTF TGTGCCAGCAGTGGCTCCGGGGGAATCTCTGGGGCCAACGTCCTGACTTTC
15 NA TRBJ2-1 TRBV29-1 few CSVGGVRLRRGEQFF TGCAGCGTTGGAGGGGTACGCCTTCGAAGGGGTGAGCAGTTCTTC
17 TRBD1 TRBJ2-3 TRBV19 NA CASSIESAGGSPDTQYF TGTGCCAGTAGTATCGAATCGGCAGGGGGCAGCCCAGATACGCAGTATTTT